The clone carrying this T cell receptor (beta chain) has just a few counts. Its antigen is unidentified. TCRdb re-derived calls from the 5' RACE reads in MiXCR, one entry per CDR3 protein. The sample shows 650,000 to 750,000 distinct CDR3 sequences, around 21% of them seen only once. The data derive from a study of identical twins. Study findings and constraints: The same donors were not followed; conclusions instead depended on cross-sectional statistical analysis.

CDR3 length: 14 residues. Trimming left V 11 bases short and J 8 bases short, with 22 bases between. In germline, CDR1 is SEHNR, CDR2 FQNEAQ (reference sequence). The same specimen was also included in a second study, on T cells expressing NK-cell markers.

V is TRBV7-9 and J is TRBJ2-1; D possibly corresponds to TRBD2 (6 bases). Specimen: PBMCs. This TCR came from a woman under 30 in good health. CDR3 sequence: CASCRVAEWDEQFF. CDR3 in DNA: TGTGCCTCGTGTAGGGTAGCGGAGTGGGATGAGCAGTTCTTC. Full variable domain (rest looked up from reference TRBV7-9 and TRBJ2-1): DTGVSQNPRHKITKRGQNVTFRCDPISEHNRLYWYRQTLGQGPEFLTYFQNEAQLEKSRLLSDRFSAERPKGSFSTLEIQRTEQGDSAMYLCASCRVAEWDEQFFGPGTRLTVL.